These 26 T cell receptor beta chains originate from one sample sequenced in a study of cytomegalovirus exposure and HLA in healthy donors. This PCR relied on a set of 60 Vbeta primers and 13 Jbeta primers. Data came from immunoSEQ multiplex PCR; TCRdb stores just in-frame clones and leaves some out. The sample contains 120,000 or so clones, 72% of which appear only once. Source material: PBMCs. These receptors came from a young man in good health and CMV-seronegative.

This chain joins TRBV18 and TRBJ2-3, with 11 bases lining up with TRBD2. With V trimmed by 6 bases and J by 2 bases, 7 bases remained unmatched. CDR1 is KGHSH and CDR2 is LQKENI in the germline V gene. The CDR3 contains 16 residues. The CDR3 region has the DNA TGTGCCAGCTCCTCTTTACTAGCGGGGGCCACAGATACGCAGTATTTT. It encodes CASSSLLAGATDTQYF.

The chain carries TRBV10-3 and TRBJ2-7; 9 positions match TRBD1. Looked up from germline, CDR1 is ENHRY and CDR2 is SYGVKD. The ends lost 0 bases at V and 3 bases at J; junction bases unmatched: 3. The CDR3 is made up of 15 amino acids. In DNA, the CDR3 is TGTGCCATCAGTGAGTCGGGACAGGGAGACTACGAGCAGTACTTC. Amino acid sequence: CAISESGQGDYEQYF.

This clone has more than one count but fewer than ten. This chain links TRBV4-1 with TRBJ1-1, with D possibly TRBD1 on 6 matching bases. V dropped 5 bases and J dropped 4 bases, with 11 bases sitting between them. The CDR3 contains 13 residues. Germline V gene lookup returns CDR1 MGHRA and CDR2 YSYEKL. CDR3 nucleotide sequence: TGCGCCAGCAGCACCAGGGGCCTCACTGAAGCTTTCTTT. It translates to CASSTRGLTEAFF.

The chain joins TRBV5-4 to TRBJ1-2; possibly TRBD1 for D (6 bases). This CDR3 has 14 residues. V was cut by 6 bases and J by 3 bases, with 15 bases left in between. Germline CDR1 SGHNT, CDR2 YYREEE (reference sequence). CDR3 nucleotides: TGTGCCAGCACCCGGGGGGGGCGCGACTATGGCTACACCTTC. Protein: CASTRGGRDYGYTF.

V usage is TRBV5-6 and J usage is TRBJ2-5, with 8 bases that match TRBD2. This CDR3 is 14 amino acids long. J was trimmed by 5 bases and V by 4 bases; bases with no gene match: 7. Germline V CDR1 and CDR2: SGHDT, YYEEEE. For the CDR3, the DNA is TGTGCCAGCAGCACCCGGGGGGGGTCGGAGACCCAGTACTTC. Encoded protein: CASSTRGGSETQYF.

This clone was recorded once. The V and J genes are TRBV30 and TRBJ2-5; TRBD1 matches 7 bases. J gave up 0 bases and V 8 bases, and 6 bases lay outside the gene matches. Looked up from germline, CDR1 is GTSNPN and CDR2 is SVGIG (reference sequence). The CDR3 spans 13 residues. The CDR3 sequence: CAGTTGNQETQYF. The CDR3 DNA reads TGTGCCGGAACGACAGGGAACCAAGAGACCCAGTACTTC.

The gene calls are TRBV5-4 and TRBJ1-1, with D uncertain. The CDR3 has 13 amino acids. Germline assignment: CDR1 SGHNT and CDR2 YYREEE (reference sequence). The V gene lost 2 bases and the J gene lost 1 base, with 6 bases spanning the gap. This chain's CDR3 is CASSFRRNTEAFF. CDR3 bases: TGTGCCAGCAGCTTTCGCAGGAACACTGAAGCTTTCTTT.

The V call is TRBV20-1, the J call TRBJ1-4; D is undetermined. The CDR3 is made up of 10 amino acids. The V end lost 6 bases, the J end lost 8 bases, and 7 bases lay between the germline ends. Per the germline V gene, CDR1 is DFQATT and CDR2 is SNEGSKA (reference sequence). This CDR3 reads CSARQEKLFF. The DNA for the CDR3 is TGCAGTGCCCGTCAGGAAAAACTGTTTTTT.

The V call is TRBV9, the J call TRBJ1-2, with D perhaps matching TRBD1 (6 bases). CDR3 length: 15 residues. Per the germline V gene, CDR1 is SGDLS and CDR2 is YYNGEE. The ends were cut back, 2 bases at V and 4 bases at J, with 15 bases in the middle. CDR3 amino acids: CASSVGSSGVYGYTF. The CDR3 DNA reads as TGTGCCAGCAGCGTGGGCTCCTCAGGGGTCTATGGCTACACCTTC.

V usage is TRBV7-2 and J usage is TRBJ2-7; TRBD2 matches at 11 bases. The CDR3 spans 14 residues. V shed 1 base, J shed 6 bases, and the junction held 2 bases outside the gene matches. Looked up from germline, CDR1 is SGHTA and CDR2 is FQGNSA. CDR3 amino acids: CASSLVAGGLEQYF. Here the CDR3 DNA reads TGTGCCAGCAGCTTAGTAGCGGGGGGGCTCGAGCAGTACTTC.

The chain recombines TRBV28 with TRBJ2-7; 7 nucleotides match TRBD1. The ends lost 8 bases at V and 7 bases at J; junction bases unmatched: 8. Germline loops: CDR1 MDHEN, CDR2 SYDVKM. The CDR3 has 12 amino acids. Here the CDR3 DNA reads TGTGCCAGCGCTAGACAGGGAAGAGAGCAGTACTTC. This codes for CASARQGREQYF. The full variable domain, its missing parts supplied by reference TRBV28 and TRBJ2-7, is DVKVTQSSRYLVKRTGEKVFLECVQDMDHENMFWYRQDPGLGLRLIYFSYDVKMKEKGDIPEGYSVSREKKERFSLILESASTNQTSMYLCASARQGREQYFGPGTRLTVT.

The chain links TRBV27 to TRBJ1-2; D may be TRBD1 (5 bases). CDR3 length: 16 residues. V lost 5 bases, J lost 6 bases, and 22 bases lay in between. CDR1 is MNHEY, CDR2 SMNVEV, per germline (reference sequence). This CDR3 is CASSLGPAGPRDGYTF. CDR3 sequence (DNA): TGTGCCAGCAGTCTAGGGCCCGCAGGACCCAGGGATGGCTACACCTTC.

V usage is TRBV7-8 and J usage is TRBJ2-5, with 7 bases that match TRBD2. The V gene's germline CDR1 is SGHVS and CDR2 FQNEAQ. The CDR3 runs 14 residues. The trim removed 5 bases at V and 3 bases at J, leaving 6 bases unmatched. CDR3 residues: CASSRGTTKETQYF. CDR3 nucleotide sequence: TGTGCCAGCAGCCGCGGGACTACCAAAGAGACCCAGTACTTC.

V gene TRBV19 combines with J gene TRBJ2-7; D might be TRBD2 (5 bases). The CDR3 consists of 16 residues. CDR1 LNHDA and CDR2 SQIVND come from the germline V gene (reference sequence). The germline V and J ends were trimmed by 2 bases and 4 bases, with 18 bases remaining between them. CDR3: CASSISYGGGGYEQYF. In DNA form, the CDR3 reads TGTGCCAGTAGTATAAGTTATGGAGGAGGAGGATACGAGCAGTACTTC. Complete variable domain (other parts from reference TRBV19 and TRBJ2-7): DGGITQSPKYLFRKEGQNVTLSCEQNLNHDAMYWYRQDPGQGLRLIYYSQIVNDFQKGDIAEGYSVSREKKESFPLTVTSAQKNPTAFYLCASSISYGGGGYEQYFGPGTRLTVT.

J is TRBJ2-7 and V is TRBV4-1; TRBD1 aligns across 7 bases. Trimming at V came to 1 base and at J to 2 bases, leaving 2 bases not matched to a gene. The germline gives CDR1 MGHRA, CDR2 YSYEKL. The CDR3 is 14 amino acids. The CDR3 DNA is TGCGCCAGCAGCCAAGTTGACAGGGCCTACGAGCAGTACTTC. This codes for CASSQVDRAYEQYF.

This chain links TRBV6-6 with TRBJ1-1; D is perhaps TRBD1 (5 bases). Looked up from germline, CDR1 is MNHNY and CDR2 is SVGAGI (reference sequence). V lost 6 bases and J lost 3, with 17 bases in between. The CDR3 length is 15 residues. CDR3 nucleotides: TGTGCCAGCAGACAAGTAAAAGGGGTTTACACTGAAGCTTTCTTT. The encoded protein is CASRQVKGVYTEAFF.

DNA for the CDR3: TGTGCCAGCAGCTTTCCGGACAGGGGAGTCTTCGAGCAGTACTTC. It specifies CASSFPDRGVFEQYF. The chain uses TRBV7-2 and TRBJ2-7, with 9 bases identical to TRBD1. Trimming at V came to 3 bases and at J to 6 bases, leaving 9 bases not matched to a gene. This CDR3 contains 15 residues. CDR1 SGHTA and CDR2 FQGNSA come from the germline V gene.

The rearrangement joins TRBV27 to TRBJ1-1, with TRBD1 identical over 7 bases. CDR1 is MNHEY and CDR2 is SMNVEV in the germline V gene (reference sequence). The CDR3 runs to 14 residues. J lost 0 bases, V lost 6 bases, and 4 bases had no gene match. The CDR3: CASRRQGVNTEAFF. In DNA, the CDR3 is TGTGCCAGCAGACGACAGGGAGTGAACACTGAAGCTTTCTTT.

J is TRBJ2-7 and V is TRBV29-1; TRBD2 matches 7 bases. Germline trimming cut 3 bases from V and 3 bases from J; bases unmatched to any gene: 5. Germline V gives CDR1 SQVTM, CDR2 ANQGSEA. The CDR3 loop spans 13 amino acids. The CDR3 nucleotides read TGCAGCGTTGACGGGGAGGGACTCTACGAGCAGTACTTC. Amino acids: CSVDGEGLYEQYF.

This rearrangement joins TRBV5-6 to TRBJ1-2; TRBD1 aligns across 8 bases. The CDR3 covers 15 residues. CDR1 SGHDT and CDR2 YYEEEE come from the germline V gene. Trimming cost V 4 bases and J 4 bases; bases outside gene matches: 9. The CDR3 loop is CASSPLTGDRYGYTF. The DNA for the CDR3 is TGTGCCAGCAGCCCATTGACAGGGGACCGCTATGGCTACACCTTC.

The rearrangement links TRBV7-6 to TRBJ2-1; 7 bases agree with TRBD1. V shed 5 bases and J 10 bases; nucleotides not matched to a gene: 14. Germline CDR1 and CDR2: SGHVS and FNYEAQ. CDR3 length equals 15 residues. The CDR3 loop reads CASSPGQPPWIEQFF. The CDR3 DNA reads TGTGCCAGCAGCCCGGGACAGCCGCCTTGGATCGAGCAGTTCTTC.

The CDR3 loop reads CATSRGAGGESEAFF. Written as DNA, the CDR3 is TGTGCCACCAGCAGAGGGGCAGGGGGCGAGTCTGAAGCTTTCTTT. The chain combines TRBV15 with TRBJ1-1; TRBD1 agrees at 8 bases. This CDR3 spans 15 amino acids. J gave up 6 bases and V 1 base, and 7 bases lay outside the gene matches. The germline CDR1 and CDR2 sequences are LNHNV and YYDKDF (reference sequence).

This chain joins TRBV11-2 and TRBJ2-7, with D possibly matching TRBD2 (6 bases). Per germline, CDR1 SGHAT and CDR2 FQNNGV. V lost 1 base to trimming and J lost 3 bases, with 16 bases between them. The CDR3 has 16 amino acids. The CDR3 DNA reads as TGTGCCAGCAGCTTAGTGCCGCGGGGACTGGACTACGAGCAGTACTTC. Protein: CASSLVPRGLDYEQYF.

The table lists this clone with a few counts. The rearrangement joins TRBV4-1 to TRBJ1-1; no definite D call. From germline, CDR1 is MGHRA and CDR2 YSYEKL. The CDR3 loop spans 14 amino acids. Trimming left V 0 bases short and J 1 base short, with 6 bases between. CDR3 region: CASSQDAENTEAFF. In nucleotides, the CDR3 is TGCGCCAGCAGCCAAGATGCGGAGAACACTGAAGCTTTCTTT.

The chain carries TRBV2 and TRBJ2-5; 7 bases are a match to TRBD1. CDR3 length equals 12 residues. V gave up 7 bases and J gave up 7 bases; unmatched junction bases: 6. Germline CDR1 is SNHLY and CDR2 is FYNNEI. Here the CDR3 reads CASTPGQRTQYF. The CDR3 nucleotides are TGTGCCAGCACGCCGGGACAGAGGACCCAGTACTTC.

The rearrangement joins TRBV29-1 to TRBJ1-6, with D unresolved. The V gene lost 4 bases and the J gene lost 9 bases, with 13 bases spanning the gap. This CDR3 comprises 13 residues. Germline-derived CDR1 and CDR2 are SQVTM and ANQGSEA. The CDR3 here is CSVATGTGSPLHF. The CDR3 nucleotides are TGCAGCGTTGCAACGGGTACCGGTTCACCCCTCCACTTT. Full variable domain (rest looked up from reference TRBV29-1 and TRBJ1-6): SAVISQKPSRDICQRGTSLTIQCQVDSQVTMMFWYRQQPGQSLTLIATANQGSEATYESGFVIDKFPISRPNLTFSTLTVSNMSPEDSSIYLCSVATGTGSPLHFGNGTRLTVT.